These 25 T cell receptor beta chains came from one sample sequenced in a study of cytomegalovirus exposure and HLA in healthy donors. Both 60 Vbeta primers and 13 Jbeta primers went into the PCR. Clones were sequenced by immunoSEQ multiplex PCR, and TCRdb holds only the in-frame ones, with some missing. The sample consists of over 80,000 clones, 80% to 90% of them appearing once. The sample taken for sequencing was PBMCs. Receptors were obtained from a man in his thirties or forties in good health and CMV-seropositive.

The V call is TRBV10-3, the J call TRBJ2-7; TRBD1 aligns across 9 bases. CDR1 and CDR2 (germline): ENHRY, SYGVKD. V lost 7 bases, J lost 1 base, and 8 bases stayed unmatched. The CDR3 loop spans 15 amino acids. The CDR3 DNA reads TGTGCCATCAAAAGGGAAGGGACAGGGTCCTACGAGCAGTACTTC. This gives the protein CAIKREGTGSYEQYF.

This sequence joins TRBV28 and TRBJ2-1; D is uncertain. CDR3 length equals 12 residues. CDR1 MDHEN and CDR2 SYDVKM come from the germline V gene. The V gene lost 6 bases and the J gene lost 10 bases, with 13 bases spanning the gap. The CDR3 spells CASRVTPKEQFF. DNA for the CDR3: TGTGCCAGCAGGGTGACTCCCAAGGAGCAGTTCTTC. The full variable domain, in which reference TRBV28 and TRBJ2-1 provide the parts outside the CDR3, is DVKVTQSSRYLVKRTGEKVFLECVQDMDHENMFWYRQDPGLGLRLIYFSYDVKMKEKGDIPEGYSVSREKKERFSLILESASTNQTSMYLCASRVTPKEQFFGPGTRLTVL.

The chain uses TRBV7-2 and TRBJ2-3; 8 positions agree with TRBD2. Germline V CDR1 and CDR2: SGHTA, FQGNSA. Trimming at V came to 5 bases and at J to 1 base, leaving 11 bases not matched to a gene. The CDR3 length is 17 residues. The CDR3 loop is CASSQGRGAGGTDTQYF. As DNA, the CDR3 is TGTGCCAGCAGCCAAGGGAGGGGAGCGGGAGGCACAGATACGCAGTATTTT.

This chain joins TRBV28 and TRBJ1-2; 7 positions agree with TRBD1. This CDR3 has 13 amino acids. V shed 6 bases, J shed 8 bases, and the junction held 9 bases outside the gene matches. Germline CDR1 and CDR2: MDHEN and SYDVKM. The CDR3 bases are TGTGCCAGCAGCCCACAGGGGCGGAGGGGCTACACCTTC. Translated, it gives CASSPQGRRGYTF.

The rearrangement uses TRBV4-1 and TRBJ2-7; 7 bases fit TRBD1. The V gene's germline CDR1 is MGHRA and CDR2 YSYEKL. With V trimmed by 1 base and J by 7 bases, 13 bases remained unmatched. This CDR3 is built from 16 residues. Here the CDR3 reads CASSQVGTVWYGEQYF. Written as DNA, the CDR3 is TGCGCCAGCAGCCAAGTAGGGACAGTTTGGTATGGGGAGCAGTACTTC.

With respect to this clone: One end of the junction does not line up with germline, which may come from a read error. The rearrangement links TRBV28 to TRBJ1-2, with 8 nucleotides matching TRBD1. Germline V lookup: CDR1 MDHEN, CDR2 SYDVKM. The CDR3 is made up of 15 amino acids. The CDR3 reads CAGSFQGARVSGYTF. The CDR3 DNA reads TGTGCCGGCAGTTTCCAGGGGGCAAGAGTAAGTGGCTACACCTTC.

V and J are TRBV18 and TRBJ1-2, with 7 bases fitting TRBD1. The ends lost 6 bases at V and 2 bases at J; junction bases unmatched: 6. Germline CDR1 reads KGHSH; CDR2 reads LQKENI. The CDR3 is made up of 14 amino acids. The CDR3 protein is CASSQSGQNYGYTF. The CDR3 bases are TGTGCCAGCTCTCAATCGGGACAGAACTATGGCTACACCTTC.

The CDR3 reads CASSSSGTANTGELFF. The CDR3 DNA is TGTGCCAGCAGCTCCTCCGGGACAGCCAACACCGGGGAGCTGTTTTTT. This sequence joins TRBV11-3 and TRBJ2-2; 7 positions match TRBD1. The J segment lost 2 bases and the V segment lost 4 bases, leaving 7 bases of the junction unmatched. The CDR3 runs to 16 residues. Germline V gene lookup returns CDR1 SGHNT and CDR2 YENEEA.

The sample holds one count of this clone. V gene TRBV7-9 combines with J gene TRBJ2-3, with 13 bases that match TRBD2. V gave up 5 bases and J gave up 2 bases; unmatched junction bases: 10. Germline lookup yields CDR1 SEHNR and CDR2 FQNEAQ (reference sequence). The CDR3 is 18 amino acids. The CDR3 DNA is TGTGCCAGCAGCCCCGGGACTAGCGGGAATATACACACAGATACGCAGTATTTT. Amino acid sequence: CASSPGTSGNIHTDTQYF.

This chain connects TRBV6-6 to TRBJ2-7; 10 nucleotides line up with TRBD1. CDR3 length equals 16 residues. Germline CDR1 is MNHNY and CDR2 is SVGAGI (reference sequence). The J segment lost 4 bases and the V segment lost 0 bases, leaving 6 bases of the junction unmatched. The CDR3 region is CASSYSMGQGIYEQYF. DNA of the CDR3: TGTGCCAGCAGTTACTCAATGGGACAGGGGATTTACGAGCAGTACTTC.

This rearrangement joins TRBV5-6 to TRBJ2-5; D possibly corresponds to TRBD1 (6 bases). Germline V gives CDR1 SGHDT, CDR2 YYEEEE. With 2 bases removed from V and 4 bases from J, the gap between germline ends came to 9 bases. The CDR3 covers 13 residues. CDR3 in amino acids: CASSFGGRETQYF. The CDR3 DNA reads TGTGCCAGCAGCTTTGGGGGCCGAGAGACCCAGTACTTC.

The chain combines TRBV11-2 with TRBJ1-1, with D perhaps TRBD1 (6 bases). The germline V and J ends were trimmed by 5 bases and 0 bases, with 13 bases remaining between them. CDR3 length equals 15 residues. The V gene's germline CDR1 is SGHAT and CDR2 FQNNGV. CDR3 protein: CASSLVGTLNTEAFF. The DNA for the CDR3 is TGTGCCAGCAGCCTGGTGGGGACACTGAACACTGAAGCTTTCTTT. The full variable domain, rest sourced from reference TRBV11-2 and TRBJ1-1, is EAGVAQSPRYKIIEKRQSVAFWCNPISGHATLYWYQQILGQGPKLLIQFQNNGVVDDSQLPKDRFSAERLKGVDSTLKIQPAKLEDSAVYLCASSLVGTLNTEAFFGQGTRLTVV.

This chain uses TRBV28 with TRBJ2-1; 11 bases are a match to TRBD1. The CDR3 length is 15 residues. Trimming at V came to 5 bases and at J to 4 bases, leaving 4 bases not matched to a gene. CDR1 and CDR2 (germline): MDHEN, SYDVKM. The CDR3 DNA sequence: TGTGCCAGCAGTGAAAGGGACAGGGGGTACAATGAGCAGTTCTTC. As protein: CASSERDRGYNEQFF.

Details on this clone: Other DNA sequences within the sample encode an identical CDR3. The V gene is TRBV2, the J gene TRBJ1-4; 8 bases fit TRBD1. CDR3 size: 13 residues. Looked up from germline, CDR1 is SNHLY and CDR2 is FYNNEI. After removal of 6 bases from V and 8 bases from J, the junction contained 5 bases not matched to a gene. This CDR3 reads CASRDRVGEKLFF. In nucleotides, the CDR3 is TGTGCCAGCAGGGACAGGGTAGGAGAAAAACTGTTTTTT.

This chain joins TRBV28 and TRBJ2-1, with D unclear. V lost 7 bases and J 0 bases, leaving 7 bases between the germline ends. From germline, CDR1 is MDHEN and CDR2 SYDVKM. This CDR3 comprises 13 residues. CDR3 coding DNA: TGTGCCAGCATGACTTACTCCTACAATGAGCAGTTCTTC. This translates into CASMTYSYNEQFF. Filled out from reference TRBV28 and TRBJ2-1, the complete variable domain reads DVKVTQSSRYLVKRTGEKVFLECVQDMDHENMFWYRQDPGLGLRLIYFSYDVKMKEKGDIPEGYSVSREKKERFSLILESASTNQTSMYLCASMTYSYNEQFFGPGTRLTVL.

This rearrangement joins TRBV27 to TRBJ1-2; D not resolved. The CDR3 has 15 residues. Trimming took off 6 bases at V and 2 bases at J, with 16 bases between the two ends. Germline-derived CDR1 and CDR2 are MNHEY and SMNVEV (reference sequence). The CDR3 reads CASSPLNSPNYGYTF. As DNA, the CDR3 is TGTGCCAGCAGCCCCTTAAACAGCCCAAACTATGGCTACACCTTC.

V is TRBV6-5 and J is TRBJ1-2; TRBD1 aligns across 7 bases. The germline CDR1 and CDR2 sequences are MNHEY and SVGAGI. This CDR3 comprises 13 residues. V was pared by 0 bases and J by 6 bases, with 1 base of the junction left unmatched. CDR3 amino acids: CASSYSTGNGYTF. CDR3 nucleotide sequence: TGTGCCAGCAGTTACTCGACAGGGAATGGCTACACCTTC.

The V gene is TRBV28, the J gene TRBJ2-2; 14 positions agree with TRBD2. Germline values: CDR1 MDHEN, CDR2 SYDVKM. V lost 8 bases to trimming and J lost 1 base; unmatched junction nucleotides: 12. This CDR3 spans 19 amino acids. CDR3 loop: CASGGTGGLAGVNTGELFF. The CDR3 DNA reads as TGTGCCAGCGGGGGGACAGGGGGACTAGCGGGAGTGAACACCGGGGAGCTGTTTTTT. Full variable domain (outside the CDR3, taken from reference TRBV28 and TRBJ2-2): DVKVTQSSRYLVKRTGEKVFLECVQDMDHENMFWYRQDPGLGLRLIYFSYDVKMKEKGDIPEGYSVSREKKERFSLILESASTNQTSMYLCASGGTGGLAGVNTGELFFGEGSRLTVL.

The CDR3 coding sequence is TGTGCCAGCAGCTTAGGTCAGGGAGGGAATACGCAGTATTTT. It is translated as CASSLGQGGNTQYF. The rearrangement links TRBV7-2 to TRBJ2-3, with 7 bases lining up with TRBD2. Germline V lookup: CDR1 SGHTA, CDR2 FQGNSA. V shed 1 base and J 7 bases; nucleotides not matched to a gene: 5. The CDR3 sequence is 14 residues long.

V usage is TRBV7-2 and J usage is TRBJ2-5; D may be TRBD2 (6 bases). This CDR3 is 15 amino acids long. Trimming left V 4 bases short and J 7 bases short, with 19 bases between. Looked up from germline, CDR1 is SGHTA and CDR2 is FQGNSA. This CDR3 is CASSSLEGTGRTQYF. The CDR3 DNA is TGTGCCAGCAGCTCCCTCGAGGGGACTGGGAGGACCCAGTACTTC.

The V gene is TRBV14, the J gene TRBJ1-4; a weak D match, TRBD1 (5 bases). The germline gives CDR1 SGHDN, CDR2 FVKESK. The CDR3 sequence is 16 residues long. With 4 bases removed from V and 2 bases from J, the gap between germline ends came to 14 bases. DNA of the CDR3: TGTGCCAGCAGCCTCAGGAGGGGTTTGACTAATGAAAAACTGTTTTTT. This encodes CASSLRRGLTNEKLFF.

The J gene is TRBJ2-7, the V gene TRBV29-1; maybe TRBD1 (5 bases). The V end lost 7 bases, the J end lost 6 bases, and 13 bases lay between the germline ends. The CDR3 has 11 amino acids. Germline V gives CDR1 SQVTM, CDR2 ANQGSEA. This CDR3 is CSGRRQGEQYF. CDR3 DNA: TGCAGCGGACGGCGGCAGGGCGAGCAGTACTTC.

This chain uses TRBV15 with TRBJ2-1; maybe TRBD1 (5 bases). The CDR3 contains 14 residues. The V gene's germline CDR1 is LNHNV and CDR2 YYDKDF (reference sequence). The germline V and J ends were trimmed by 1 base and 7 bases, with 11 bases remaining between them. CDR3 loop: CATSRGEPGNEQFF. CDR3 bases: TGTGCCACCAGCAGAGGCGAGCCAGGGAATGAGCAGTTCTTC. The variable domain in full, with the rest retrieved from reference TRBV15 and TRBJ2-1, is DAMVIQNPRYQVTQFGKPVTLSCSQTLNHNVMYWYQQKSSQAPKLLFHYYDKDFNNEADTPDNFQSRRPNTSFCFLDIRSPGLGDTAMYLCATSRGEPGNEQFFGPGTRLTVL.

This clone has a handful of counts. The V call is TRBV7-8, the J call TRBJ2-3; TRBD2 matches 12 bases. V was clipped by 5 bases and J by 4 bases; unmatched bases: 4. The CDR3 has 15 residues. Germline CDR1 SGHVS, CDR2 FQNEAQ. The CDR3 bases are TGTGCCAGCAGCACTCTAGCGGGAGGGCCAGATACGCAGTATTTT. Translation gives CASSTLAGGPDTQYF.

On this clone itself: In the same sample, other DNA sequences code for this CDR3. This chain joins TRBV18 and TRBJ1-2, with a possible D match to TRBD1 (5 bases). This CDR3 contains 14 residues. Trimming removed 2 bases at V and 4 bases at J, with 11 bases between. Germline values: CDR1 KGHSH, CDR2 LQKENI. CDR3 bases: TGTGCCAGCTCACCAGGGCAGGGCGGCTATGGCTACACCTTC. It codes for CASSPGQGGYGYTF.